This TCR beta chain was retrieved from a study of blood T cell repertoires in COVID-19. Study details: Some COVID-19 samples were acute and others convalescent; all came from the United States, Italy and Spain. From T cells, B-cell-depleted T cells, or PBMCs came the material, which was cDNA or gDNA.

Per the original methods: Nucleated cell number was recorded as an estimate derived from reference gene primer amplification. The table came from immunoSEQ multiplex PCR; TCRdb's copy has only in-frame clones and leaves some out. The V and J calls and clone size are taken from that table; D and trimming were inferred from the DNA. Of some 220,000 clones listed, around 84% are singletons. The J segment lost 4 bases and the V segment lost 7 bases, leaving 17 bases of the junction unmatched. Germline V CDR1 and CDR2: MNHEY, SVGEGT. This CDR3 comprises 18 residues. The chain couples TRBV6-2 or TRBV6-3 to TRBJ2-5, with 11 positions matching TRBD2. The sequenced sample consisted of peripheral blood. The clonotype comes from a woman aged 55 to 70 who had recovered from COVID-19. The chain's CDR3 is CASTPRGTPSGGRETQYF. CDR3 sequence (DNA): TGTGCCAGCACCCCGCGGGGGACGCCTAGCGGGGGGAGAGAGACCCAGTACTTC.